This T cell receptor beta chain came from a study of T cells in Graves' hyperthyroidism and ophthalmopathy. With 7 bases removed from V and 5 bases from J, the gap between germline ends came to 12 bases. This CDR3 is built from 12 residues. Germline CDR1 and CDR2: SGHKS and YYEKEE (reference sequence). Not enrolled were patients with uncontrolled infection, other autoimmune disease, pregnancy or lactation. RNA transcripts yielded amplified TCR beta CDR3 regions. With the HTBI primer set, the TCR CDR3 went through a first round of RT-PCR. TCRdb re-analysed the multiplex PCR reads in MiXCR, keeping a single row per CDR3 protein. The sample includes roughly 800,000 distinct CDR3 sequences, 38% seen only once; the top ten take 8.9%.

The TCR originated in a man younger than 35 with Graves' hyperthyroidism. The chain carries TRBV5-5 and TRBJ2-5; possibly TRBD1 for D (5 bases). The sample comprised blood. This chain's CDR3 is CASGWGYETQYF. DNA for the CDR3: TGTGCCAGCGGATGGGGCTACGAGACCCAGTACTTC.